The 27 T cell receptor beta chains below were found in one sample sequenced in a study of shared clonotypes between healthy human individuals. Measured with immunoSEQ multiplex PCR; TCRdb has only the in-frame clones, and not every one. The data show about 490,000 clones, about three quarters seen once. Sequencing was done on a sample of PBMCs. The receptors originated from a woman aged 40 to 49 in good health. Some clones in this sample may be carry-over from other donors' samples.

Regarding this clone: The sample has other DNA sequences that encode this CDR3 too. CDR3 sequence (DNA): TGTGCCAGTAGTATACAGGGAACCACTGAAGCTTTCTTT. Translated: CASSIQGTTEAFF. The chain carries TRBV19 and TRBJ1-1; D possibly corresponds to TRBD1 (5 bases). This CDR3 region has 13 residues. From germline, CDR1 is LNHDA and CDR2 SQIVND (reference sequence). Trimming removed 2 bases from V and 4 bases from J, with 8 bases in between.

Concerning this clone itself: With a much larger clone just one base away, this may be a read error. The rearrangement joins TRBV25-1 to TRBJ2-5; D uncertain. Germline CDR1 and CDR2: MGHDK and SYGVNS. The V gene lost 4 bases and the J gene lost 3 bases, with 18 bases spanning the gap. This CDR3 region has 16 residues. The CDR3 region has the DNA TGTGCCAGCAGTGTAGTACACCTAAGTGGGAAAGAGACCCAGTACTTC. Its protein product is CASSVVHLSGKETQYF.

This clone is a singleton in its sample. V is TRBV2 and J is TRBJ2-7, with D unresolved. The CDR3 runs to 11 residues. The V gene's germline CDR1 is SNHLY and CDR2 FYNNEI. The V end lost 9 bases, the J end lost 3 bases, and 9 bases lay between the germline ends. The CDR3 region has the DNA TGTGCCAGGGGGTTCGGCTACGAGCAGTACTTC. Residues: CARGFGYEQYF.

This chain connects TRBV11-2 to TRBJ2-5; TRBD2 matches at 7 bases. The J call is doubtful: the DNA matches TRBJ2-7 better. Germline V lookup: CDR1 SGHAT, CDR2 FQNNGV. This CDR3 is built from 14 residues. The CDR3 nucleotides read TGTGCCAGCAGCTTAGGCGGGAGAAGCTACGAGCAGTACTTC. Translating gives CASSLGGRSYEQYF.

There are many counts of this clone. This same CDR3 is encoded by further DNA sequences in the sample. CDR3 amino acids: CASSLQGSYEQYF. CDR3 bases: TGTGCCAGCAGCTTGCAGGGCTCCTACGAGCAGTACTTC. This chain uses TRBV11-2 with TRBJ2-7; D perhaps matches TRBD1 (5 bases). The CDR3 is 13 amino acids. Germline V gene data show CDR1 as SGHAT and CDR2 as FQNNGV. With 3 bases removed from V and 0 bases from J, the gap between germline ends came to 6 bases.

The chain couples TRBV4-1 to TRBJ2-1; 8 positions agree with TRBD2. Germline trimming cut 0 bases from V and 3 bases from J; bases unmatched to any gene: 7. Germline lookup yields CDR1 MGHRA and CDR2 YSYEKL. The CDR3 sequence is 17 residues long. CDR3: CASSQESSGRGYNEQFF. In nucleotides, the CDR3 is TGCGCCAGCAGCCAAGAATCGAGCGGGAGAGGCTACAATGAGCAGTTCTTC.

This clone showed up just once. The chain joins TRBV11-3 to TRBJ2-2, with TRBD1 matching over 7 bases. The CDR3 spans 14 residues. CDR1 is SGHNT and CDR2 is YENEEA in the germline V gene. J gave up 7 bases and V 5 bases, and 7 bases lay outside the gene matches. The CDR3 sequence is CASSPGTVNGELFF. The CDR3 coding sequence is TGTGCCAGCAGCCCCGGGACAGTAAACGGGGAGCTGTTTTTT.

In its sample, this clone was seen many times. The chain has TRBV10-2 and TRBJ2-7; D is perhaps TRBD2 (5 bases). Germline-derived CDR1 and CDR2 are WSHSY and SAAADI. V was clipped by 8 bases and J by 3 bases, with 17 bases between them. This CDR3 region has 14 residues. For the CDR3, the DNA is TGCGCCAGCTGGGAGCCGCCCCTCAGCTACGAGCAGTACTTC. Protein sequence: CASWEPPLSYEQYF.

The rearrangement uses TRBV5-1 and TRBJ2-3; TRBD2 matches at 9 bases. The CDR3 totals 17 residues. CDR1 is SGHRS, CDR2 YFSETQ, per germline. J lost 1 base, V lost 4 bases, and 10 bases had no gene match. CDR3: CASSPEASGDGTDTQYF. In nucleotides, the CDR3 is TGCGCCAGCAGCCCGGAGGCTAGCGGGGATGGCACAGATACGCAGTATTTT.

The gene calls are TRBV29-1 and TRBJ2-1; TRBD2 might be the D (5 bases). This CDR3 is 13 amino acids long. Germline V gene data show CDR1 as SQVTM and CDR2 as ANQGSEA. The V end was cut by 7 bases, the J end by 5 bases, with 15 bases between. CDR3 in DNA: TGCAGCGCCGGCCCGACTATGCACAATGAGCAGTTCTTC. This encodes CSAGPTMHNEQFF.

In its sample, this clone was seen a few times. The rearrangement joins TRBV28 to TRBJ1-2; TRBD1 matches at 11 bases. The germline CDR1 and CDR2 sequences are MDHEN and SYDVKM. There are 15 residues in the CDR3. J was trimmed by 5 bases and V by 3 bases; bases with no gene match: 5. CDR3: CASSFRTGGRYGYTF. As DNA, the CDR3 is TGTGCCAGCAGTTTTCGGACAGGGGGCCGGTATGGCTACACCTTC.

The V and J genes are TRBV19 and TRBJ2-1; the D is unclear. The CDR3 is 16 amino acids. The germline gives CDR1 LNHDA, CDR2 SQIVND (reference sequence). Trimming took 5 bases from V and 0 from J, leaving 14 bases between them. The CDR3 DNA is TGTGCCAGTAGTTATAGTAGGTCAAACTCCTACAATGAGCAGTTCTTC. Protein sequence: CASSYSRSNSYNEQFF. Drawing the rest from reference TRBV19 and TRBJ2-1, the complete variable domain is DGGITQSPKYLFRKEGQNVTLSCEQNLNHDAMYWYRQDPGQGLRLIYYSQIVNDFQKGDIAEGYSVSREKKESFPLTVTSAQKNPTAFYLCASSYSRSNSYNEQFFGPGTRLTVL.

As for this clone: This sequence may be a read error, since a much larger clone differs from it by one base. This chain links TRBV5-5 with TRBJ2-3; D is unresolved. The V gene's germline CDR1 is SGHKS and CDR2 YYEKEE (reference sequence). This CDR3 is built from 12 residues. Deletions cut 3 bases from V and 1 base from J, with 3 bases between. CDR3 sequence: CASSSGTDTQYF. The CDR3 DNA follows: TGTGCCAGCAGCTCCGGCACAGATACGCAGTATTTT.

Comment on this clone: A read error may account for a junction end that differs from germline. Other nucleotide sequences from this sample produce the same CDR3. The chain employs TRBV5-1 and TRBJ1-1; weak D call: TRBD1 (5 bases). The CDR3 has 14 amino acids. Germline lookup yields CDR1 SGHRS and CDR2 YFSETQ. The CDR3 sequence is CASSLSDGGTEAFF. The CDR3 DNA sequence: TGCGCCAGCAGCCTTTCGGACGGAGGGACTGAGGCTTTCTTT.

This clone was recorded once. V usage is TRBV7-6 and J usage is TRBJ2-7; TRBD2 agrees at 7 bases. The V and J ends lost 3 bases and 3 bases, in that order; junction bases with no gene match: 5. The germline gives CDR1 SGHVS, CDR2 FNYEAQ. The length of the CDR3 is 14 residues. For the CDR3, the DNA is TGTGCCAGCAGCTTGCGGACTAGTGGCTACGAGCAGTACTTC. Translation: CASSLRTSGYEQYF.

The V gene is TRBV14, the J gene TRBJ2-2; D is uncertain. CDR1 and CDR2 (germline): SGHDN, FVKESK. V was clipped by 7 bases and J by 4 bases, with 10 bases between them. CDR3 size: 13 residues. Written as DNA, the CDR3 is TGTGCCAGCAACCTTCAACTCACCGGGGAGCTGTTTTTT. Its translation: CASNLQLTGELFF.

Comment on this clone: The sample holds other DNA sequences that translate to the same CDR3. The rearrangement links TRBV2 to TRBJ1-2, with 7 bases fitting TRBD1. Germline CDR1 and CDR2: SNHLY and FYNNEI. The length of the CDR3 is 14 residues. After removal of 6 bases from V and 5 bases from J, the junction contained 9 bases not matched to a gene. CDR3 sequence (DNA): TGTGCCAGCAGATACGGGGACAGTTTGTATGGCTACACCTTC. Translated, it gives CASRYGDSLYGYTF.

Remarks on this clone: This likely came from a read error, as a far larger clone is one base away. CDR3 coding DNA: TGTGCCAGCTCACCACGGGGGACTTCAAATGAAAAACTGTTTTTT. Translation gives CASSPRGTSNEKLFF. The rearrangement links TRBV18 to TRBJ1-4; a weak D match, TRBD1 (5 bases). This CDR3 spans 15 amino acids. Trimming took off 1 base at V and 5 bases at J, with 11 bases between the two ends. Germline CDR1 is KGHSH and CDR2 is LQKENI.

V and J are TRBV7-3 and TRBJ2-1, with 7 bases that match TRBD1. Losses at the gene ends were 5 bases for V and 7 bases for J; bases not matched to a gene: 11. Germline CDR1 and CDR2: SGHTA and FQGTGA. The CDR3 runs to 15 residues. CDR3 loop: CASSPGQALSNEQFF. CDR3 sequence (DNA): TGTGCCAGCAGCCCCGGACAGGCACTTTCAAATGAGCAGTTCTTC.

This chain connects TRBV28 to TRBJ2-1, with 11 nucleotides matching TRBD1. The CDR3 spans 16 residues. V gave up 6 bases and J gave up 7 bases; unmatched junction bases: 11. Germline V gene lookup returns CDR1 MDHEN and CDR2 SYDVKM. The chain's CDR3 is CASRNSGTGGGNEQFF. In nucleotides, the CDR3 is TGTGCCAGCAGGAACTCCGGGACAGGGGGTGGGAATGAGCAGTTCTTC. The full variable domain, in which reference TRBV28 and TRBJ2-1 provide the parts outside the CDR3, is DVKVTQSSRYLVKRTGEKVFLECVQDMDHENMFWYRQDPGLGLRLIYFSYDVKMKEKGDIPEGYSVSREKKERFSLILESASTNQTSMYLCASRNSGTGGGNEQFFGPGTRLTVL.

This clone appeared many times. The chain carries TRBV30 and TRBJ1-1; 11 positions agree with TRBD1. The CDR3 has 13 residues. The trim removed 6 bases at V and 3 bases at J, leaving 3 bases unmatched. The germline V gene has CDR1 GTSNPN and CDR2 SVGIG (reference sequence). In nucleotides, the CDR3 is TGTGCCTGCCCGGGACAGGGGGACACTGAAGCTTTCTTT. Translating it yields CACPGQGDTEAFF.

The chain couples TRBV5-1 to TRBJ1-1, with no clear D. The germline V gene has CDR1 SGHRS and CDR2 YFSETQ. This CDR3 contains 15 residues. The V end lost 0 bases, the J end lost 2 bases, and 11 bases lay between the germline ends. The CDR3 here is CASSLASGPNTEAFF. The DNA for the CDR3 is TGCGCCAGCAGCTTGGCCTCGGGCCCAAACACTGAAGCTTTCTTT.

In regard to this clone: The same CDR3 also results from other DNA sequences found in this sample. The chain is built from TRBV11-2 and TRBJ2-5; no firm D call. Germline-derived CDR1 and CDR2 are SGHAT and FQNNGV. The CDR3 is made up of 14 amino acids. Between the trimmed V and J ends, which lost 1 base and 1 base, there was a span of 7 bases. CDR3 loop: CASSLVGSQETQYF. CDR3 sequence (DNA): TGTGCCAGCAGCTTAGTCGGCAGCCAAGAGACCCAGTACTTC. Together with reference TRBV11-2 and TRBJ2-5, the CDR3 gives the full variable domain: EAGVAQSPRYKIIEKRQSVAFWCNPISGHATLYWYQQILGQGPKLLIQFQNNGVVDDSQLPKDRFSAERLKGVDSTLKIQPAKLEDSAVYLCASSLVGSQETQYFGPGTRLLVL.

CDR3 residues: CASSGGILKQFF. The DNA for the CDR3 is TGTGCCAGCAGCGGGGGCATTCTTAAGCAGTTCTTC. The J gene is TRBJ2-1, the V gene TRBV7-9; weak D call: TRBD1 (6 bases). Germline V gene sequence: CDR1 SEHNR, CDR2 FQNEAQ (reference sequence). CDR3 length: 12 amino acids. Trimming took 5 bases from V and 11 from J, leaving 13 bases between them.

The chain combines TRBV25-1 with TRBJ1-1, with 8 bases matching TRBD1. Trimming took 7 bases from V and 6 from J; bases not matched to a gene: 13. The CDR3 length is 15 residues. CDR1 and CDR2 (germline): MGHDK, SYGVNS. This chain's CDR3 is CASMGGQVGVSEAFF. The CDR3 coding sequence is TGTGCCAGCATGGGGGGACAGGTCGGAGTTTCTGAAGCTTTCTTT.

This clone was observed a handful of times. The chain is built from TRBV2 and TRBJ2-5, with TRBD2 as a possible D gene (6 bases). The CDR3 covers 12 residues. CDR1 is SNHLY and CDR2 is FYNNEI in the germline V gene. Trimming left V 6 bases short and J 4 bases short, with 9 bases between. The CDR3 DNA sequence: TGTGCCAGCAGAACGGAGGGAGAGACCCAGTACTTC. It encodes CASRTEGETQYF.

CDR3 coding DNA: TGCGCCAGCAGCCTAGGGACTAGCGGTCACAATGAGCAGTTCTTC. Amino acids: CASSLGTSGHNEQFF. The chain links TRBV5-1 to TRBJ2-1; 11 bases align to TRBD2. CDR1 is SGHRS, CDR2 YFSETQ, per germline. The CDR3 loop spans 15 amino acids. The trim removed 4 bases at V and 5 bases at J, leaving 5 bases unmatched.